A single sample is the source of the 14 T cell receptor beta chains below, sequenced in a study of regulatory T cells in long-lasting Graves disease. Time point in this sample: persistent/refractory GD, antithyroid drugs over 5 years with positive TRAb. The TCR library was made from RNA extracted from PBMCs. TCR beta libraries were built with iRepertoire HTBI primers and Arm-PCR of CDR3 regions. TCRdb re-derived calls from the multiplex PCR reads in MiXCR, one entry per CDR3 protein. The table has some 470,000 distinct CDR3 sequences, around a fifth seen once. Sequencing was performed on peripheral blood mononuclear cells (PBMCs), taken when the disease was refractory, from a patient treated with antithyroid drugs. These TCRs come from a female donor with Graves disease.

The CDR3 region is CASGRLLAHSTEAFF. The CDR3 region has the DNA TGTGCCAGCGGCCGGTTATTGGCTCATTCCACTGAAGCTTTCTTT. This sequence joins TRBV6-2 or TRBV6-3 and TRBJ1-1, with no clear D. Germline CDR1 and CDR2: MNHEY and SVGEGT. CDR3 length equals 15 residues. V shed 8 bases and J shed 4 bases, with 20 bases lying between them.

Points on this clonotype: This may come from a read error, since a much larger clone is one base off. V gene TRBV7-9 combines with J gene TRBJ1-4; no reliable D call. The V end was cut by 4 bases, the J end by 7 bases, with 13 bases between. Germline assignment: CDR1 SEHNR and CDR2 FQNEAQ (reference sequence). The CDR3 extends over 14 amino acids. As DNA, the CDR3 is TGTGCCAGCAGCTCAACTTTTGAGAGTGAAAAACTGTTTTTT. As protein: CASSSTFESEKLFF.

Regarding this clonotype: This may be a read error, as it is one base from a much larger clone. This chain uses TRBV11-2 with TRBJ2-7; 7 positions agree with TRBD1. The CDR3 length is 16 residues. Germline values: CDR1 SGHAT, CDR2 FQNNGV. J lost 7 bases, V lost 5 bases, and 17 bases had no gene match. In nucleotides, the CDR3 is TGTGCCAGCAGCCGCCCTGACAGGGTGCTTCTGGGGGAGCAGTACTTC. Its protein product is CASSRPDRVLLGEQYF.

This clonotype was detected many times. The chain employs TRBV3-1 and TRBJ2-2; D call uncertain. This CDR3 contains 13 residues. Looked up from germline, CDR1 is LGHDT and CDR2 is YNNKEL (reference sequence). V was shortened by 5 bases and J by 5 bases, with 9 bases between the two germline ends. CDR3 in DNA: TGTGCCAGCAGCTCCCAAGGGACCGGGGAGCTGTTTTTT. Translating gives CASSSQGTGELFF. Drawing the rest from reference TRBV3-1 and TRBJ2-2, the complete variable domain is DTAVSQTPKYLVTQMGNDKSIKCEQNLGHDTMYWYKQDSKKFLKIMFSYNNKELIINETVPNRFSPKSPDKAHLNLHINSLELGDSAVYFCASSSQGTGELFFGEGSRLTVL.

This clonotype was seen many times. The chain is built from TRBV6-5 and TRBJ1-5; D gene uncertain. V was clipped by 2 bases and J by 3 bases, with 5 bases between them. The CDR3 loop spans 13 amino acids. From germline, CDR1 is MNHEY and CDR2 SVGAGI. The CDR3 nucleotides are TGTGCCAGCAGTTACGGAACCAATCAGCCCCAGCATTTT. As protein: CASSYGTNQPQHF.

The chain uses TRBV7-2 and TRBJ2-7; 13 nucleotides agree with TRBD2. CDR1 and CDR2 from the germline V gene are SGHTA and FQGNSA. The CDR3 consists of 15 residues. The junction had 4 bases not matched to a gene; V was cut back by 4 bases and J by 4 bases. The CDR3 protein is CASSWTSGSLYEQYF. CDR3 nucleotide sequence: TGTGCCAGCAGCTGGACTAGCGGGAGCCTTTACGAGCAGTACTTC.

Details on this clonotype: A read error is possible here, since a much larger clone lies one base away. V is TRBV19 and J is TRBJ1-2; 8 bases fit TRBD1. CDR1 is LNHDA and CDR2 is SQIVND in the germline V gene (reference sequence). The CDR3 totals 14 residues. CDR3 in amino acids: CVSTYGGDRLAYTF. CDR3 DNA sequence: TGTGTCAGTACCTACGGTGGGGACAGGTTAGCCTACACCTTC.

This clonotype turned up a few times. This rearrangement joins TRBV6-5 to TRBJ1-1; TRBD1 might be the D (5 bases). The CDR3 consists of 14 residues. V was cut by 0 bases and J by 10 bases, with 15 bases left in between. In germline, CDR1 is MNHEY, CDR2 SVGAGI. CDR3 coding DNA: TGTGCCAGCAGTTACTCGAATGGGGGTTCGGGAGCTTTCTTT. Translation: CASSYSNGGSGAFF.

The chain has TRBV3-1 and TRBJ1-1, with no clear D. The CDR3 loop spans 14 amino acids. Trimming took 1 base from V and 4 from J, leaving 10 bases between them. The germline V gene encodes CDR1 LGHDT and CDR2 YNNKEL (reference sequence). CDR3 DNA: TGTGCCAGCAGCCAAGTTGGCGGTGCCACTGAAGCTTTCTTT. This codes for CASSQVGGATEAFF.

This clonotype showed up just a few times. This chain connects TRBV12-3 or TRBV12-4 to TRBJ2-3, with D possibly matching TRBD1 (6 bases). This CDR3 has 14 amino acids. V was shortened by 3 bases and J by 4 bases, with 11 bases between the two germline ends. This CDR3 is CASSFSGVADTQYF. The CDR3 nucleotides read TGTGCCAGCAGTTTTTCAGGGGTTGCAGATACGCAGTATTTT.

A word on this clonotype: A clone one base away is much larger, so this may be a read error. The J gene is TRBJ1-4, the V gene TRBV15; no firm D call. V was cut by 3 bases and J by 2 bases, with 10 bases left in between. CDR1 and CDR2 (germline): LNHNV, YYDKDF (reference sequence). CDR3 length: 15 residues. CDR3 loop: CATSSSPSTNEKLFF. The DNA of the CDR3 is TGTGCCACCAGCAGCAGTCCCAGCACTAATGAAAAACTGTTTTTT.

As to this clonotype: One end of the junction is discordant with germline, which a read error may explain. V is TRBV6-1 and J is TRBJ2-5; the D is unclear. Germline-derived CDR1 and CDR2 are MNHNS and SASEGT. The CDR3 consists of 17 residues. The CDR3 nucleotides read TGTGCCAGCAGTGATTCGCGGACGTCGTCATATCAAGAGGCCCAGTACTTC. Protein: CASSDSRTSSYQEAQYF.

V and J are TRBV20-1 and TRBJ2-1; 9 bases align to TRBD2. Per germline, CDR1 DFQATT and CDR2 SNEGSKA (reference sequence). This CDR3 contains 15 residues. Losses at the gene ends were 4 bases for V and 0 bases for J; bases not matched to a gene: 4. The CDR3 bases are TGCAGTGCTACACTAGCGGGTTTCTCCTACAATGAGCAGTTCTTC. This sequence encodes CSATLAGFSYNEQFF.

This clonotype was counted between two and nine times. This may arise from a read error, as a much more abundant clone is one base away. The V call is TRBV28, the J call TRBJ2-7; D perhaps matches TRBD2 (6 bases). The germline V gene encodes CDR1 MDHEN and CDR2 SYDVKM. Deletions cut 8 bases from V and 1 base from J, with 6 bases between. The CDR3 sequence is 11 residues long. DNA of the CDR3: TGTGCCAGCGGGAGGTCCTACGAGCAGTACTTC. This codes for CASGRSYEQYF.